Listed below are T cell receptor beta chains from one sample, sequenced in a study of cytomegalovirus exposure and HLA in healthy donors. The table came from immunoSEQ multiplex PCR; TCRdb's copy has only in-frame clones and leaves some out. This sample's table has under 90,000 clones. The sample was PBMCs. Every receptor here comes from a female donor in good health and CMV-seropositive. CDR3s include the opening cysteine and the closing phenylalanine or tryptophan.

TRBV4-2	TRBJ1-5	CASSQGWDIGIVSNQPQHF
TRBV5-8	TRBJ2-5	CASSSGTAGGETQYF
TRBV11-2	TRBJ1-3	CASSLGDFSGNTIYF
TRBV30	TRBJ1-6	CAWSLDSTSSPLHF
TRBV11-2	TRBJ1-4	CASSPRPATNEKLFF
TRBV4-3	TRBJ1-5	CASSQVVGGQPQHF
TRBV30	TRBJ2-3	CAWRGLAGDNEYQSSTDTQYF
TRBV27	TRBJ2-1	CASSPRLETNNEQFF
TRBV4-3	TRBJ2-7	CASSQNKYYEQYF
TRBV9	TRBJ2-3	CASSPRQGSYTSTDTQYF
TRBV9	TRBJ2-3	CASSAMLAGITDTQYF
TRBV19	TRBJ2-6	CASSSKGSDGANVLTF
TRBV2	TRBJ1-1	CASSAGTGATEAFF
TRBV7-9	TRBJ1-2	CASSFQGTGGGYTF
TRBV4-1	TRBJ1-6	CASSQVLMVLDSPLHF
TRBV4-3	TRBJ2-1	CASSNWTSGRYPSTYGVF
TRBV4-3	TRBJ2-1	CASSQGLADYNEQFF
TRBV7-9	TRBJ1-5	CASSSEDSNQPQHF
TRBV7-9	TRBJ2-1	CASSLGAGSGGYNEQFF
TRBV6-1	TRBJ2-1	CASSEAFAGAQLDQFF
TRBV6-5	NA	CASSWTSGGAEQYF
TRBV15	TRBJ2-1	CATSRRQGNNEQFF
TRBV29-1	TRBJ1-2	CSGLRDYGYTF
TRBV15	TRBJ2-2	CATSTPRGPNTGELFF
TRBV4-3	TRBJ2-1	CASSRYGSGNEQFF
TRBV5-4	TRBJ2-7	CASSLSGRSAYEQYF
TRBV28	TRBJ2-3	CASFPSGDVNTQYF
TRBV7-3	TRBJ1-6	CATSFQGGAPLHF
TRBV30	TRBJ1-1	CARWTGNTEAFF
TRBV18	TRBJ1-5	CASSKGTSNYQPQHF
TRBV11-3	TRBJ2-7	CASSLGTGPHEQYF
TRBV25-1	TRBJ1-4	CASSRTERGEKLFF
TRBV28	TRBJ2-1	CASSLLAGSYNEQFF
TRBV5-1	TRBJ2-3	CASSSISGGSTDTQYF
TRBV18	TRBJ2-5	CASSRTGVVETQYF
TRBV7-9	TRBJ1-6	CASSPAGSGRSPLHF
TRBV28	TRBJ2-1	CASETGYFNEQFF
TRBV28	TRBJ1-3	CASSQGQSGNTIYF
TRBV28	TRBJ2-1	CASSSPRTGQEQFF
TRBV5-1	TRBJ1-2	CASRSTGEGYGGYTF
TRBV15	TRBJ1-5	CATSRDRSGGNQPQHF
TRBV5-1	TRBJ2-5	CASSLDGGAPYQYF
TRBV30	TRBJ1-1	CAWRHGGWLSEAFF
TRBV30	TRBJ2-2	CAWDRGFDGELFF
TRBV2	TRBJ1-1	CASSEGPTGIGTEAFF
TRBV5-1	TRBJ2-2	CASSRGQVRELFF
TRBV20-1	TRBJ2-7	CSASRGYEQYF
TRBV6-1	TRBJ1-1	CASSEYGQGEMNTEAFF
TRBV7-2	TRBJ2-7	CASSLTNHYEQYF
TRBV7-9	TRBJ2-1	CASSLASTDYPGFF
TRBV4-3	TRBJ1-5	CASSRTGDSNQPQHF
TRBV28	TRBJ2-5	CASSFGRLETQYF
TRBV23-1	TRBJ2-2	CASSQKRIQGPHTGELFF
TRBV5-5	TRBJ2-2	CASSLAGRLAGLNTGELFF
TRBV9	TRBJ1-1	CASSAGQRPIMNTEAFF
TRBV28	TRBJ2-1	CASSETLAGGPRVKNEQFF